These 26 T cell receptor beta chains originate from one sample sequenced in a study of blood T cell repertoires in COVID-19. The table came from immunoSEQ multiplex PCR; TCRdb's copy has only in-frame clones and leaves some out. The sample holds some 230,000 clones; about 85% are singletons and the top ten take about 5.1%. The sequencing input was peripheral blood. Receptor source: a woman aged 55-70 years who had recovered from COVID-19.

The chain has TRBV30 and TRBJ1-1, with no clear D. This CDR3 is built from 13 residues. V was shortened by 2 bases and J by 6 bases, with 13 bases between the two germline ends. Germline-derived CDR1 and CDR2 are GTSNPN and SVGIG (reference sequence). The CDR3 coding sequence is TGTGCCTGGAGTACGGAGAGGGAGGCTGAAGCTTTCTTT. Translation gives CAWSTEREAEAFF.

This chain links TRBV5-1 with TRBJ2-7, with a possible D match to TRBD2 (6 bases). V gave up 1 base and J gave up 0 bases, with 11 bases separating them. CDR1 and CDR2 from the germline V gene are SGHRS and YFSETQ. The length of the CDR3 is 15 residues. The CDR3 DNA sequence: TGCGCCAGCAGCTTGTTTGTCGGGAGCTCCTACGAGCAGTACTTC. Translating it yields CASSLFVGSSYEQYF.

Concerning this clone: The junction departs from the called germline gene at one end, perhaps through a read error. The rearrangement joins TRBV12-3 or TRBV12-4 to TRBJ1-2; the D is unclear. The CDR3 is 11 residues long. The CDR3 loop reads CASRLGQGYTF. For the CDR3, the DNA is TGTGCCAGCAGGTTAGGTCAGGGCTACACCTTC.

The V call is TRBV6-6, the J call TRBJ2-2; tentative D call: TRBD1 (6 bases). The germline V gene has CDR1 MNHNY and CDR2 SVGAGI (reference sequence). V was clipped by 0 bases and J by 8 bases, with 10 bases between them. This CDR3 region has 14 residues. As DNA, the CDR3 is TGTGCCAGCAGTTACTCACAGGGTACTGGGGAGCTGTTTTTT. Its translation is CASSYSQGTGELFF.

This rearrangement joins TRBV19 to TRBJ2-1, with D perhaps TRBD1 (6 bases). Trimming took off 6 bases at V and 1 base at J, with 10 bases between the two ends. This CDR3 has 14 residues. Germline V gene data show CDR1 as LNHDA and CDR2 as SQIVND (reference sequence). The CDR3 DNA is TGTGCCAGTAGATGGGACACGTCCTACAATGAGCAGTTCTTC. Protein sequence: CASRWDTSYNEQFF.

The chain recombines TRBV7-9 with TRBJ1-1; D unresolved. Germline V gene lookup returns CDR1 SEHNR and CDR2 FQNEAQ (reference sequence). This CDR3 is 12 amino acids long. V was trimmed by 8 bases and J by 1 base, leaving 8 bases between them. CDR3 DNA sequence: TGTGCCAGCCTCCTAGGGAACACTGAAGCTTTCTTT. Translated, it gives CASLLGNTEAFF.

The J gene is TRBJ1-2, the V gene TRBV12-3 or TRBV12-4, with D uncertain. This CDR3 region has 13 residues. Trimming cost V 3 bases and J 1 base, with 6 bases left between them. CDR3 amino acids: CASSLNFNYGYTF. CDR3 DNA: TGTGCCAGCAGTTTGAACTTTAACTATGGCTACACCTTC.

As to this clone: The limits of the CDR3 on the DNA are not certain, so only TCRdb's listed CDR3 is given. This rearrangement joins TRBV12-1 to TRBJ2-1; the table gives TRBD2 as D, unverified against the DNA. TRBV12-1 is marked as a pseudogene. The CDR3 spans 16 residues, counting both ends. The CDR3 loop is CASSSAVAGGNNEQFF.

The CDR3 loop reads CASSLIQVGGYTF. Here the CDR3 DNA reads TGTGCCAGCAGTTTAATCCAGGTTGGCGGCTACACCTTC. The genes are TRBV12-3 or TRBV12-4 and TRBJ1-2; the D is unclear. Between the trimmed V and J ends, which lost 2 bases and 8 bases, there was a span of 12 bases. The CDR3 runs to 13 residues.

The V gene is TRBV6-5, the J gene TRBJ2-7, with 7 bases fitting TRBD1. CDR3 length equals 16 residues. The V gene's germline CDR1 is MNHEY and CDR2 SVGAGI. The J segment lost 7 bases and the V segment lost 4 bases, leaving 16 bases of the junction unmatched. CDR3 sequence (DNA): TGTGCCAGCAGTTCCCAACCGGGACAGCCCTCTAGGGAGCAGTACTTC. As protein: CASSSQPGQPSREQYF.

In its sample, this clone was seen a few times. The V gene is TRBV2, the J gene TRBJ1-4; a weak D match, TRBD1 (6 bases). Trimming shortened V by 4 bases and J by 0 bases, and 9 bases separated the two germline ends. There are 15 residues in the CDR3. Looked up from germline, CDR1 is SNHLY and CDR2 is FYNNEI. CDR3 DNA sequence: TGTGCCAGCAGTGCCGACAGGTCAACTAATGAAAAACTGTTTTTT. Translation gives CASSADRSTNEKLFF.

Worth noting for this clone: With a much larger clone just one base away, this may be a read error. This sequence joins TRBV7-2 and TRBJ2-1, with 8 bases matching TRBD1. The CDR3 spans 18 residues. V was clipped by 0 bases and J by 1 base; unmatched bases: 8. The germline V gene encodes CDR1 SGHTA and CDR2 FQGNSA. The chain's CDR3 is CASSLALAGGASYNEQFF. The CDR3, as DNA: TGTGCCAGCAGCTTAGCGTTGGCAGGGGGCGCTTCCTACAATGAGCAGTTCTTC.

This clone showed up just a few times. This chain connects TRBV2 to TRBJ2-2; D remains unclear. V lost 4 bases and J lost 0, with 9 bases in between. The CDR3 extends over 15 amino acids. The germline V gene encodes CDR1 SNHLY and CDR2 FYNNEI. The CDR3 bases are TGTGCCAGCAGTGTTCGCCAGGCGAACACCGGGGAGCTGTTTTTT. Its translation is CASSVRQANTGELFF.

The V gene is TRBV29-1, the J gene TRBJ1-2; 7 bases are shared with TRBD1. The J segment lost 6 bases and the V segment lost 6 bases, leaving 10 bases of the junction unmatched. Germline V gene sequence: CDR1 SQVTM, CDR2 ANQGSEA. The CDR3 runs 13 residues. The CDR3 sequence: CSVRNTGADGYTF. The DNA for the CDR3 is TGCAGCGTCCGTAACACAGGGGCGGATGGCTACACCTTC. Drawing the rest from reference TRBV29-1 and TRBJ1-2, the complete variable domain is SAVISQKPSRDICQRGTSLTIQCQVDSQVTMMFWYRQQPGQSLTLIATANQGSEATYESGFVIDKFPISRPNLTFSTLTVSNMSPEDSSIYLCSVRNTGADGYTFGSGTRLTVV.

The V gene is TRBV12-3 or TRBV12-4, the J gene TRBJ1-5; D not resolved. The CDR3 sequence is 13 residues long. Trimming pared 3 bases from V and 2 bases from J, leaving 5 bases between. This chain's CDR3 is CASSFTGNQPQHF. CDR3 nucleotide sequence: TGTGCCAGCAGTTTCACGGGCAATCAGCCCCAGCATTTT.

The chain combines TRBV9 with TRBJ2-5; 8 nucleotides agree with TRBD2. With V trimmed by 0 bases and J by 5 bases, 6 bases remained unmatched. The CDR3 is 15 residues long. Looked up from germline, CDR1 is SGDLS and CDR2 is YYNGEE. The CDR3 is CASSVGAGGLETQYF. The CDR3 DNA is TGTGCCAGCAGCGTAGGGGCGGGGGGTCTGGAGACCCAGTACTTC.

The chain combines TRBV5-1 with TRBJ1-2, with 8 bases that match TRBD1. Germline V gene lookup returns CDR1 SGHRS and CDR2 YFSETQ. With V trimmed by 2 bases and J by 6 bases, 3 bases remained unmatched. The CDR3 is 13 amino acids. CDR3 sequence: CASSLTGGDGYTF. The CDR3 DNA reads as TGCGCCAGCAGCTTAACAGGGGGTGATGGCTACACCTTC.

This clone was found a few times. The rearrangement joins TRBV2 to TRBJ1-2; D is undetermined. Germline CDR1 and CDR2: SNHLY and FYNNEI. V dropped 7 bases and J dropped 8 bases, with 14 bases sitting between them. The CDR3 contains 12 residues. The CDR3 is CASIWVGSGYTF. The CDR3 nucleotides are TGTGCCAGCATCTGGGTAGGGAGCGGCTACACCTTC.

This chain uses TRBV5-4 with TRBJ2-3; 7 bases are a match to TRBD2. This CDR3 is built from 17 residues. Germline loops: CDR1 SGHNT, CDR2 YYREEE (reference sequence). J lost 3 bases, V lost 1 base, and 11 bases had no gene match. The CDR3 sequence is CASSLRSGGGITDTQYF. CDR3 nucleotide sequence: TGTGCCAGCAGCTTGAGGTCCGGCGGGGGAATTACAGATACGCAGTATTTT.

The V gene is TRBV10-3, the J gene TRBJ1-1; D gene uncertain. Germline loops: CDR1 ENHRY, CDR2 SYGVKD. Trimming cost V 6 bases and J 0 bases, with 8 bases left between them. The CDR3 sequence is 13 residues long. The CDR3 sequence is CAIRRDMNTEAFF. CDR3 nucleotide sequence: TGTGCCATCAGACGAGATATGAACACTGAAGCTTTCTTT.

This clone was seen just once. V and J are TRBV15 and TRBJ1-2; possible D gene TRBD1, 6 bases. The CDR3 sequence is 16 residues long. V lost 5 bases and J 8 bases, leaving 24 bases between the germline ends. The germline gives CDR1 LNHNV, CDR2 YYDKDF (reference sequence). The CDR3 DNA is TGTGCCACCAGCGCCGGGGGGACACCACCAATAGGGGGCTACACCTTC. Protein product: CATSAGGTPPIGGYTF. The full variable domain, with the rest looked up from reference TRBV15 and TRBJ1-2, is DAMVIQNPRYQVTQFGKPVTLSCSQTLNHNVMYWYQQKSSQAPKLLFHYYDKDFNNEADTPDNFQSRRPNTSFCFLDIRSPGLGDTAMYLCATSAGGTPPIGGYTFGSGTRLTVV.

This rearrangement joins TRBV5-1 to TRBJ2-1; 9 positions agree with TRBD2. The CDR3 spans 14 residues. Germline V CDR1 and CDR2: SGHRS, YFSETQ. V was pared by 6 bases and J by 2 bases, with 3 bases of the junction left unmatched. The CDR3 DNA reads as TGCGCCAGCAAGAGCGGGGGGCCCTACAATGAGCAGTTCTTC. Protein product: CASKSGGPYNEQFF.

This chain uses TRBV6-2 or TRBV6-3 with TRBJ1-4, with a possible D match to TRBD1 (6 bases). The CDR3 covers 17 residues. Germline CDR1 reads MNHEY; CDR2 reads SVGEGT. V was shortened by 6 bases and J by 8 bases, with 25 bases between the two germline ends. The CDR3 is CASSKQGYDLKREKLFF. The CDR3, as DNA: TGTGCCAGCAGCAAACAGGGCTACGATCTAAAGCGGGAAAAACTGTTTTTT.

The rearrangement uses TRBV7-8 and TRBJ1-2; 9 nucleotides match TRBD1. The junction had 11 bases not matched to a gene; V was cut back by 8 bases and J by 4 bases. Per germline, CDR1 SGHVS and CDR2 FQNEAQ. The CDR3 length is 15 residues. This chain's CDR3 is CASGPRDRVFYGYTF. Here the CDR3 DNA reads TGTGCCAGCGGCCCCCGGGACAGGGTGTTCTATGGCTACACCTTC.

This sequence joins TRBV7-9 and TRBJ2-1; the match to TRBD2 covers 9 bases. Unmatched junction bases numbered 6, after V lost 0 bases and J lost 3 bases. CDR3 length: 17 amino acids. Germline V gene sequence: CDR1 SEHNR, CDR2 FQNEAQ (reference sequence). The CDR3 DNA reads as TGTGCCAGCAGCTTAGCGACGGCTAGCGGGGACTACAATGAGCAGTTCTTC. Amino acids: CASSLATASGDYNEQFF.

The chain combines TRBV11-1 with TRBJ1-1; D not resolved. Germline V gives CDR1 SGHAT, CDR2 FQDESV (reference sequence). V lost 5 bases and J lost 1, with 8 bases in between. The CDR3 spans 13 residues. The CDR3 spells CASSLTRNTEAFF. The CDR3 DNA follows: TGTGCCAGCAGCCTTACACGGAACACTGAAGCTTTCTTT. Full variable domain (remainder filled in from reference TRBV11-1 and TRBJ1-1): EAEVAQSPRYKITEKSQAVAFWCDPISGHATLYWYRQILGQGPELLVQFQDESVVDDSQLPKDRFSAERLKGVDSTLKIQPAELGDSAMYLCASSLTRNTEAFFGQGTRLTVV.